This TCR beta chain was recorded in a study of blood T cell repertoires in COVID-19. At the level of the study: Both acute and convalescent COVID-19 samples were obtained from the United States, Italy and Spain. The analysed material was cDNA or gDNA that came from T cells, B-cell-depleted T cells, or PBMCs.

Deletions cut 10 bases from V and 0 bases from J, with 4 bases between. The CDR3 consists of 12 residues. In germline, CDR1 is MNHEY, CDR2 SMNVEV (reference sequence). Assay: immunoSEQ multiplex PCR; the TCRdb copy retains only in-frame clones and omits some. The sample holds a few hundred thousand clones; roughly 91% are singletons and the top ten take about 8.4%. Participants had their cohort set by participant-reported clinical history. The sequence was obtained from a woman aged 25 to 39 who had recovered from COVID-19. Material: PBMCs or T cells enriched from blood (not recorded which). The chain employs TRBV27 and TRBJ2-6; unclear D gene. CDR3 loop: CATHSGANVLTF. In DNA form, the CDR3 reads TGTGCCACCCACTCTGGGGCCAACGTCCTGACTTTC.